The rows below give T cell receptor beta chains drawn from one sample of a study of T cell changes during pregnancy in multiple sclerosis. Libraries were prepared by immunoSEQ multiplex PCR; TCRdb keeps only in-frame clonotypes and omits some of them. The table has roughly 22,000 clones, approximately 93% seen once. Material: CD4+ T cells from peripheral blood mononuclear cells, obtained after pregnancy. The receptors were gathered from a female donor in good health, enrolled as a control in a pregnancy study. Each CDR3 is given with its conserved first and last residue. The order of the fields is V gene, D gene, CDR3 length, clone size, J gene, CDR3 protein, CDR3 DNA. D genes are given only for firm matches. Clone size appears in some rows only: once, few, many, or a class for an expanded clone.

>TRBV28|NA|12|NA|TRBJ2-5
CASSPRTMAQYF
TGTGCCAGCAGCCCTAGGACAATGGCCCAGTACTTC
>TRBV11-2|TRBD2|19|NA|TRBJ2-7
CASSSLMLIGTSGRNEQYF
TGTGCCAGCAGCTCACTAATGCTAATCGGGACTAGCGGGAGAAACGAGCAGTACTTC
>TRBV4-2|NA|17|NA|TRBJ2-3
CASSQGVPGSSTDTQYF
TGTGCCAGCAGCCAAGGGGTCCCAGGGTCTAGCACAGATACGCAGTATTTT
>TRBV12-5|TRBD2|16|NA|TRBJ2-7
CARGGSRLAGDGEQYF
TGTGCTAGGGGGGGATCGAGACTAGCGGGAGACGGCGAGCAGTACTTC
>TRBV7-8|NA|13|once|TRBJ2-5
CASSLTGGETQYF
TGTGCCAGCAGCTTAACTGGCGGAGAGACCCAGTACTTC
>TRBV7-8|TRBD2|15|NA|TRBJ2-3
CASSYVLAGGDRQYF
TGTGCCAGCAGCTACGTGTTAGCGGGAGGTGATAGGCAGTATTTT
>TRBV28|TRBD1|14|NA|TRBJ1-1
CASSRTGPNTEAFF
TGTGCCAGCAGCCGGACAGGACCGAACACTGAAGCTTTCTTT
>TRBV19|TRBD2|15|NA|TRBJ2-3
CASSIYSGTTDTQYF
TGTGCCAGTAGTATTTATAGCGGGACCACAGATACGCAGTATTTT
>TRBV9|TRBD1|16|NA|TRBJ2-1
CASSVALRDRVGEQFF
TGTGCCAGCAGCGTAGCCCTCCGGGACAGGGTTGGTGAGCAGTTCTTC
>TRBV7-9|NA|14|NA|TRBJ2-7
CASSLGGAPYEQYF
TGTGCCAGCAGCTTAGGTGGAGCCCCCTACGAGCAGTACTTC
>TRBV5-5|NA|15|NA|TRBJ1-1
CASSLGNRQYTEAFF
TGTGCCAGCAGCTTGGGAAACCGACAGTACACTGAAGCTTTCTTT
>TRBV6-6|NA|13|once|TRBJ2-7
CASTWTESYEQYF
TGTGCCAGCACCTGGACAGAATCCTACGAGCAGTACTTC
>TRBV5-5|NA|14|NA|TRBJ1-2
CASSLTGTNYGYTF
TGTGCCAGCAGCTTGACCGGTACTAACTATGGCTACACCTTC
>TRBV7-9|NA|12|NA|TRBJ2-1
CASRGAGNEQFF
TGTGCCAGCAGGGGGGCCGGGAATGAGCAGTTCTTC
>TRBV9|TRBD2|18|NA|TRBJ2-5
CASSVEGTSGGASETQYF
TGTGCCAGCAGCGTAGAGGGGACTAGCGGGGGGGCCAGTGAGACCCAGTACTTC
>TRBV2|NA|14|NA|TRBJ1-6
CASNENTGNSPLHF
TGTGCCAGCAATGAAAATACGGGAAATTCACCCCTCCACTTT
>TRBV5-6|NA|15|NA|TRBJ2-1
CASSLVRTAYNEQFF
TGTGCCAGCAGCTTGGTACGGACAGCCTACAATGAGCAGTTCTTC
>TRBV19|NA|14|NA|TRBJ1-1
CASTYGNTHTEAFF
TGTGCCAGTACCTACGGGAACACCCACACTGAAGCTTTCTTT
>TRBV11-2|TRBD1|14|NA|TRBJ1-4
CASSLRGTGEKLFF
TGTGCCAGCAGCCTTCGTGGGACAGGTGAAAAACTGTTTTTT
>TRBV19|TRBD2|16|NA|TRBJ2-3
CASSIVAGKATNTQYF
TGTGCCAGTAGTATAGTAGCGGGAAAGGCTACCAATACGCAGTATTTT
>TRBV11-2|NA|15|NA|TRBJ1-5
CASSYTGRANQPQHF
TGTGCCAGCAGTTACACGGGCAGGGCAAATCAGCCCCAGCATTTT
>TRBV19|TRBD1|14|NA|TRBJ1-1
CASSRDSFNTEAFF
TGTGCCAGTAGTAGGGACAGTTTTAACACTGAAGCTTTCTTT
>TRBV18|NA|13|NA|TRBJ2-3
CASSALTEESQYF
TGTGCCAGCTCCGCCTTGACAGAAGAATCGCAGTATTTT
>TRBV9|TRBD2|15|NA|TRBJ2-7
CASSVDDSGAYEQYF
TGTGCCAGCAGCGTAGACGATAGCGGGGCCTACGAGCAGTACTTC
>TRBV30|TRBD2|16|NA|TRBJ2-1
CAWSGSGTTRRDEQFF
TGTGCCTGGAGCGGATCCGGGACTACCCGGAGGGATGAGCAGTTCTTC
>TRBV5-4|TRBD1|16|NA|TRBJ2-5
CASSAGTGVSQETQYF
TGTGCCAGCAGCGCGGGGACAGGGGTGTCACAAGAGACCCAGTACTTC
>TRBV5-5|NA|13|once|TRBJ1-4
CASSLDSDEKLFF
TGTGCCAGCAGCCTTGACAGCGATGAAAAACTGTTTTTT
>TRBV19|TRBD1|15|NA|TRBJ2-7
CASSIEGQGRYEQYF
TGTGCCAGTAGTATAGAGGGACAGGGGAGGTACGAGCAGTACTTC
>TRBV4-1|NA|15|once|TRBJ2-1
CASRPLVGTYNEQFF
TGCGCCAGCAGGCCGCTAGTAGGCACCTACAATGAGCAGTTCTTC
>TRBV9|NA|15|few|TRBJ1-2
CASSVGQAINYGYTF
TGTGCCAGCAGCGTAGGACAGGCCATTAACTATGGCTACACCTTC
>TRBV19|TRBD1|14|NA|TRBJ2-2
CATIDRGLTGELFF
TGTGCCACCATCGACAGGGGTCTCACCGGGGAGCTGTTTTTT
>TRBV11-2|TRBD1|17|NA|TRBJ1-1
CASSFAPGQGPGTEAFF
TGTGCCAGCAGTTTCGCCCCGGGACAGGGCCCAGGGACTGAAGCTTTCTTT
>TRBV29-1|TRBD2|14|NA|TRBJ2-5
CSVGLAGGQETQYF
TGCAGCGTTGGACTAGCGGGAGGGCAAGAGACCCAGTACTTC
>TRBV5-1|NA|14|NA|TRBJ2-5
CASSLVALQETQYF
TGCGCCAGCAGCTTAGTAGCCCTCCAAGAGACCCAGTACTTC
>TRBV18|NA|14|NA|TRBJ2-5
CASSPPSGLETQYF
TGTGCCAGCTCACCACCGTCAGGGTTAGAGACCCAGTACTTC
>TRBV30|TRBD1|13|NA|TRBJ1-2
CAWSPGTVYGYTF
TGTGCCTGGAGTCCCGGGACAGTCTATGGCTACACCTTC
>TRBV4-1|NA|17|NA|TRBJ2-7
CASSRGLSAPSPYEQYF
TGCGCCAGCAGCCGGGGACTTTCGGCGCCTTCCCCCTACGAGCAGTACTTC
>TRBV10-3|NA|15|NA|TRBJ2-2
CAIKGQTANTGELFF
TGTGCCATCAAGGGGCAGACAGCGAACACCGGGGAGCTGTTTTTT
>TRBV11-1|NA|13|NA|TRBJ2-1
CASSPSGVNEQFF
TGTGCCAGCAGTCCCTCGGGGGTAAATGAGCAGTTCTTC
>TRBV28|TRBD1|15|NA|TRBJ2-2
CASGTGQGISGELFF
TGTGCCAGCGGAACCGGACAGGGTATAAGCGGGGAGCTGTTTTTT
>TRBV4-1|NA|18|NA|TRBJ2-7
CASSQDPPTGNPLGEQYF
TGCGCCAGCAGCCAAGATCCCCCAACAGGGAACCCCTTAGGGGAGCAGTACTTC
>TRBV7-2|NA|14|NA|TRBJ1-1
CASSLQGGWTEAFF
TGTGCCAGCAGCTTACAGGGAGGGTGGACTGAAGCTTTCTTT
>TRBV18|NA|13|NA|TRBJ2-5
CASSLYLGETQYF
TGTGCCAGCTCACTCTATCTCGGGGAGACCCAGTACTTC
>TRBV18|TRBD1|15|NA|TRBJ2-1
CASSPLGTGGNEQFF
TGTGCCAGCTCACCACTCGGGACAGGAGGTAATGAGCAGTTCTTC
>TRBV15|NA|19|once|TRBJ1-4
CATSRSTLTGRQTNEKLFF
TGTGCCACCAGCAGATCCACTCTCACGGGAAGGCAGACTAATGAAAAACTGTTTTTT
>TRBV6-5|NA|12|NA|TRBJ1-2
CASSSVVGSYTF
TGTGCCAGCAGTTCAGTGGTCGGGAGCTACACCTTC
>TRBV2|TRBD1|15|few|TRBJ2-1
CASRKGTASYNEQFF
TGTGCCAGCAGGAAGGGGACAGCATCCTACAATGAGCAGTTCTTC
>TRBV10-3|NA|14|NA|TRBJ1-2
CAISESSQTDGYTF
TGTGCCATCAGTGAGTCGAGTCAGACAGATGGCTACACCTTC
>TRBV10-3|NA|15|NA|TRBJ2-6
CAIAFGASGANVLTF
TGTGCCATAGCCTTTGGAGCCTCTGGGGCCAACGTCCTGACTTTC